This TCR beta chain is from a study of blood T cells in healthy people across ages. Primers used in a second PCR of about 7 to 12 cycles were a sample-barcoded 5' primer and a J-beta primer mix. TCRdb called the 5' RACE reads again in MiXCR, with one record for every CDR3 protein. The sample consists of roughly 800,000 distinct CDR3 sequences, about 53% of them appearing once. The germline CDR1 and CDR2 sequences are SGHVS and FQNEAQ. The CDR3 has 14 residues. Study-level findings and limits: In older individuals, TCR beta diversity per million T cells was lower, falling roughly linearly with age.

As concerns this clonotype: The antigen is undetermined. Mismatch with germline at one junction end may stem from a read error.

Source material: blood. The receptor was derived from an elderly man in good health. The chain uses TRBV7-8 and TRBJ2-1; 10 bases match TRBD2. The CDR3 spells CASILEASGSEQFF. For the CDR3, the DNA is TGTGCCAGCATCTTAGAGGCTAGCGGGAGCGAGCAGTTCTTC. Full variable domain (missing parts from reference TRBV7-8 and TRBJ2-1): GAGVSQSPRYKVAKRGQDVALRCDPISGHVSLFWYQQALGQGPEFLTYFQNEAQLDKSGLPSDRFFAERPEGSVSTLKIQRTQQEDSAVYLCASILEASGSEQFFGPGTRLTVL.